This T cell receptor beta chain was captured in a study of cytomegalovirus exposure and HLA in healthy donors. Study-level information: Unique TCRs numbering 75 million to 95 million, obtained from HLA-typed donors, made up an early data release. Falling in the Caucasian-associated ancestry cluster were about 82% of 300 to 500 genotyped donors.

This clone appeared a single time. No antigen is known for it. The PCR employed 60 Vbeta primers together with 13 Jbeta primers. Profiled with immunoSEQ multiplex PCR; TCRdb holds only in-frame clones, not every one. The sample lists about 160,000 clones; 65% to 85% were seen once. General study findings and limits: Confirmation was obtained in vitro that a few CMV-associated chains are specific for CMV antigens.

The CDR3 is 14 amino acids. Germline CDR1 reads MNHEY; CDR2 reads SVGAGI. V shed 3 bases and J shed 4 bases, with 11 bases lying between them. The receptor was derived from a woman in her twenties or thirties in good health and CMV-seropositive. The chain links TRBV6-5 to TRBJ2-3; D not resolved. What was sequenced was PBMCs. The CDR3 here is CASSYETFPDTQYF. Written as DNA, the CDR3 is TGTGCCAGCAGTTATGAGACATTCCCAGATACGCAGTATTTT.